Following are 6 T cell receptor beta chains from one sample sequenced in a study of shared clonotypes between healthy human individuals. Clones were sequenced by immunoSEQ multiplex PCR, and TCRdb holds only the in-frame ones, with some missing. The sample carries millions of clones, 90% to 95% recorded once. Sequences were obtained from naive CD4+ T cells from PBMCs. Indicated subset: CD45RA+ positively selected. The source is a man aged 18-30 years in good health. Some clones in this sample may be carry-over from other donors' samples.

This CDR3 is CASSTGTAPRGPDTQYF. DNA for the CDR3: TGCGCCAGCAGCACCGGGACAGCACCAAGGGGTCCAGATACGCAGTATTTT. V is TRBV5-1 and J is TRBJ2-3; TRBD1 agrees at 7 bases. This CDR3 comprises 17 residues. In germline, CDR1 is SGHRS, CDR2 YFSETQ. V lost 4 bases and J lost 4; bases outside the gene matches: 15.

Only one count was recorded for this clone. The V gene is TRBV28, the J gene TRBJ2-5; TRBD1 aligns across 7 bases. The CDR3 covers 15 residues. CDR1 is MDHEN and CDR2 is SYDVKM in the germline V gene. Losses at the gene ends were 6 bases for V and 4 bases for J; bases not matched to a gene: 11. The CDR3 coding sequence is TGTGCCAGCAGCCTCCATCCGACAGGGCCAGAGACCCAGTACTTC. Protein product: CASSLHPTGPETQYF.

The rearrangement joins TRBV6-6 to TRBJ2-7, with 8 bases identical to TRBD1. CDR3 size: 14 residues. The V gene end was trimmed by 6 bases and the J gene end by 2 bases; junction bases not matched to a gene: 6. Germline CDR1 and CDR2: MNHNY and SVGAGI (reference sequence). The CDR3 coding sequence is TGTGCCAGCAGCCAGCCGGGACAGGCCTACGAGCAGTACTTC. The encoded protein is CASSQPGQAYEQYF.

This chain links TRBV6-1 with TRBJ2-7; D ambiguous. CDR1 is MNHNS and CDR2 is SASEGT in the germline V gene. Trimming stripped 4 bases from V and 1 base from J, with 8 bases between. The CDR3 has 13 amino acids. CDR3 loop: CASSVGSSYEQYF. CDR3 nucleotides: TGTGCCAGCAGTGTAGGGTCTTCCTACGAGCAGTACTTC.

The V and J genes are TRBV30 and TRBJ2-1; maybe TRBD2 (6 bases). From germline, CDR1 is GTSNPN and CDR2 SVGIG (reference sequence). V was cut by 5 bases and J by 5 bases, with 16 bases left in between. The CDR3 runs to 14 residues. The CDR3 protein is CAWVKTRFHNEQFF. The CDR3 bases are TGTGCCTGGGTAAAGACTAGGTTCCACAATGAGCAGTTCTTC.

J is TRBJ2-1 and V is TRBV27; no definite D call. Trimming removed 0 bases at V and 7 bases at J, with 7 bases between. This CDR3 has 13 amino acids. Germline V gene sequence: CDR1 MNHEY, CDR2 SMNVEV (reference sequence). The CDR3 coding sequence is TGTGCCAGCAGTTTATCTGCGCGGAATGAGCAGTTCTTC. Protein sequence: CASSLSARNEQFF.